These 8 T cell receptor beta chains share one sample of origin, sequenced in a study of T cell responses to AZD1222 COVID-19 vaccine. TCRdb keeps only in-frame clones here, not all; method: immunoSEQ multiplex PCR. The sample lists some 110,000 clones, about 90% seen once, with 5% to 5.5% in the top ten. The sequencing used peripheral blood, collected on day 0 of AZD1222 vaccination. All receptors derive from an adult in good health.

This chain links TRBV7-8 with TRBJ1-2, with TRBD1 as a possible D gene (5 bases). The CDR3 is 14 residues long. The V gene lost 1 base and the J gene lost 2 bases, with 8 bases spanning the gap. Germline assignment: CDR1 SGHVS and CDR2 FQNEAQ. For the CDR3, the DNA is TGTGCCAGCAGCTTAGGGGGCAGAAACTATGGCTACACCTTC. Its protein is CASSLGGRNYGYTF. The whole variable domain, remainder taken from reference TRBV7-8 and TRBJ1-2, is GAGVSQSPRYKVAKRGQDVALRCDPISGHVSLFWYQQALGQGPEFLTYFQNEAQLDKSGLPSDRFFAERPEGSVSTLKIQRTQQEDSAVYLCASSLGGRNYGYTFGSGTRLTVV.

The chain carries TRBV18 and TRBJ2-1; D remains ambiguous. The germline gives CDR1 KGHSH, CDR2 LQKENI. This CDR3 comprises 12 residues. Between the trimmed V and J ends, which lost 2 bases and 5 bases, there was a span of 4 bases. CDR3 nucleotides: TGTGCCAGCTCACCAAGGAACAATGAGCAGTTCTTC. Amino acids: CASSPRNNEQFF.

The gene calls are TRBV4-1 and TRBJ2-5; 10 bases are a match to TRBD2. CDR1 MGHRA and CDR2 YSYEKL come from the germline V gene. After removal of 4 bases from V and 4 bases from J, the junction contained 18 bases not matched to a gene. CDR3 length: 19 residues. The CDR3 DNA sequence: TGCGCCAGCAGCCCCGACTCCCAAAAAGCGGGAGGGCCGCGAGAGACCCAGTACTTC. Protein sequence: CASSPDSQKAGGPRETQYF.

The chain has TRBV4-3 and TRBJ1-2, with no clear D. V lost 8 bases and J 6 bases, leaving 13 bases between the germline ends. The CDR3 extends over 12 amino acids. Germline CDR1 LGHNA, CDR2 YSLEER. In nucleotides, the CDR3 is TGCGCCAGCTCTACCCCCCAGGATGGCTACACCTTC. It specifies CASSTPQDGYTF.

The chain recombines TRBV7-6 with TRBJ1-5; TRBD1 matches at 7 bases. The V gene's germline CDR1 is SGHVS and CDR2 FNYEAQ. The V segment lost 4 bases and the J segment 4 bases; nucleotides outside the gene matches: 10. This CDR3 is built from 16 residues. The CDR3 nucleotides read TGTGCCAGCAGCTCAAACCCGCTGACAGGGAATCAGCCCCAGCATTTT. It encodes CASSSNPLTGNQPQHF.

A few counts support this clone. The rearrangement uses TRBV18 and TRBJ1-1; possible D gene TRBD1, 5 bases. Looked up from germline, CDR1 is KGHSH and CDR2 is LQKENI. With 6 bases removed from V and 0 bases from J, the gap between germline ends came to 14 bases. The CDR3 length is 15 residues. CDR3 sequence: CASSLPGLMNTEAFF. CDR3 nucleotides: TGTGCCAGCTCGCTTCCGGGACTGATGAACACTGAAGCTTTCTTT.

The V and J genes are TRBV3-1 (or the pseudogene TRBV3-2) and TRBJ2-4, with TRBD2 as a possible D gene (6 bases). Trimming pared 1 base from V and 9 bases from J, leaving 13 bases between. This CDR3 spans 14 amino acids. Germline values: CDR1 LGHDT, CDR2 YNNKEL (reference sequence). CDR3 sequence reads: CASSQVLGGSIQYF. For the CDR3, the DNA is TGTGCCAGCAGCCAAGTTCTCGGGGGTTCCATTCAGTACTTC.

The rearrangement joins TRBV6-4 to TRBJ1-1; the D is unclear. V lost 2 bases, J lost 0 bases, and 10 bases lay in between. CDR3 length equals 15 residues. CDR1 is MRHNA, CDR2 SNTAGT, per germline. CDR3 nucleotide sequence: TGTGCCAGCAGTGACCAAAGGCGGATGAACACTGAAGCTTTCTTT. Translated: CASSDQRRMNTEAFF.